One and the same sample provided the 16 T cell receptor beta chains below, sequenced in a study of CD8 T cells in Susac syndrome. Through CD27 and CD45RA staining, memory subsets were defined for TEMRA sorting. A quantity of roughly 0.5 to 1 ug RNA underwent reverse transcription using random hexamers. TCRdb independently ran MiXCR on the immunoSEQ multiplex PCR reads; one entry per CDR3 protein. Of about 1,700 distinct CDR3 sequences listed, roughly 64% are singletons. The sample taken for sequencing was CD8+ TEMRA cells from PBMCs. Documented subset: FACS-sorted terminally differentiated effector memory CD8+ T cells re-expressing CD45RA (CD8+ TEMRA). These receptors all stem from a human donor with Susac syndrome.

This sequence joins TRBV19 and TRBJ1-1, with 9 nucleotides matching TRBD1. This CDR3 has 16 residues. V trimming: 7 bases; J trimming: 3 bases; junction bases outside the gene matches: 12. CDR1 is LNHDA, CDR2 SQIVND, per germline (reference sequence). The CDR3 bases are TGTGCCAGTATGGTATTCTCGGGACAGGGCTACACTGAAGCTTTCTTT. Amino acid sequence: CASMVFSGQGYTEAFF. The entire variable domain, with the rest obtained from reference TRBV19 and TRBJ1-1, is as follows: DGGITQSPKYLFRKEGQNVTLSCEQNLNHDAMYWYRQDPGQGLRLIYYSQIVNDFQKGDIAEGYSVSREKKESFPLTVTSAQKNPTAFYLCASMVFSGQGYTEAFFGQGTRLTVV.

The chain recombines TRBV27 with TRBJ2-6; 7 bases line up with TRBD1. After removal of 4 bases from V and 4 bases from J, the junction contained 16 bases not matched to a gene. Germline loops: CDR1 MNHEY, CDR2 SMNVEV (reference sequence). The CDR3 runs 19 residues. The CDR3 loop is CASSYSVGKGAGGANVLTF. The CDR3 DNA is TGTGCCAGCAGTTATAGCGTAGGGAAGGGGGCAGGGGGGGCCAACGTCCTGACTTTC. Together with reference TRBV27 and TRBJ2-6, the CDR3 gives the full variable domain: EAQVTQNPRYLITVTGKKLTVTCSQNMNHEYMSWYRQDPGLGLRQIYYSMNVEVTDKGDVPEGYKVSRKEKRNFPLILESPSPNQTSLYFCASSYSVGKGAGGANVLTFGAGSRLTVL.

Points on this clonotype: This may come from a read error, since a much larger clone is one base off. The V gene is TRBV12-3 or TRBV12-4, the J gene TRBJ1-2; unclear D gene. This CDR3 contains 13 residues. Trimming removed 3 bases at V and 7 bases at J, with 12 bases between. Written as DNA, the CDR3 is TGTGCCAGCAGTTTCTCAGTGGGAATTGGCTACACCTTC. It codes for CASSFSVGIGYTF.

As regards this clonotype: The germline gene is not matched at one end of the junction; a read error may be the cause. The V gene is TRBV11-2, the J gene TRBJ1-4; no definite D call. Germline V gene sequence: CDR1 SGHAT, CDR2 FQNNGV. This CDR3 spans 16 amino acids. The CDR3 DNA is TGTGCCTGCAGCCCCCCCCTGGCTGGGGCTAATGAAAAACTGTTTTTT. This sequence encodes CACSPPLAGANEKLFF.

CDR3 in amino acids: CASRLFSGLGDTEAFF. CDR3 nucleotide sequence: TGTGCCAGTAGGTTATTCTCGGGACTGGGCGACACTGAAGCTTTCTTT. The chain joins TRBV19 to TRBJ1-1; possible D gene TRBD1, 5 bases. Looked up from germline, CDR1 is LNHDA and CDR2 is SQIVND (reference sequence). This CDR3 comprises 16 residues. The V end was cut by 6 bases, the J end by 3 bases, with 20 bases between.

The rearrangement links TRBV29-1 to TRBJ2-5; 7 bases align to TRBD1. The V gene end was trimmed by 8 bases and the J gene end by 11 bases; junction bases not matched to a gene: 17. Germline CDR1 and CDR2: SQVTM and ANQGSEA. The CDR3 runs to 13 residues. CDR3 bases: TGCAGCAAGACCGGGACAGCCGCCGTGGAGCAGTACTTC. The encoded protein is CSKTGTAAVEQYF. Complete variable domain (other parts from reference TRBV29-1 and TRBJ2-5): SAVISQKPSRDICQRGTSLTIQCQVDSQVTMMFWYRQQPGQSLTLIATANQGSEATYESGFVIDKFPISRPNLTFSTLTVSNMSPEDSSIYLCSKTGTAAVEQYFGPGTRLLVL.

A remark on this clonotype: Germline is not matched at one junction end, which may reflect a read error. This chain links TRBV11-2 with TRBJ1-4; D unclear. CDR1 and CDR2 (germline): SGHAT, FQNNGV. This CDR3 contains 16 residues. The CDR3 bases are TGTGCCATCAGCCCCCCCCAGGCTGTGGCTAATGAAAAACTGTTTTTT. This translates into CAISPPQAVANEKLFF.

This chain uses TRBV29-1 with TRBJ1-1, with D possibly being TRBD1 (5 bases). Germline V gene data show CDR1 as SQVTM and CDR2 as ANQGSEA. Deletions cut 7 bases from V and 4 bases from J, with 16 bases between. This CDR3 comprises 13 residues. The CDR3 sequence is CSALMGVGTEAFF. The DNA for the CDR3 is TGCAGCGCCCTAATGGGGGTGGGCACTGAAGCTTTCTTT.

Note on this clonotype: A much larger clone differs by one base, so this may be a read error. The chain couples TRBV2 to TRBJ2-1, with 8 bases lining up with TRBD1. Germline V gene lookup returns CDR1 SNHLY and CDR2 FYNNEI. This CDR3 spans 17 amino acids. The CDR3 reads CVSSDFGQGGRDNEQFF. The CDR3 nucleotides read TGTGTCAGCAGTGATTTCGGACAGGGTGGGCGGGACAATGAGCAGTTCTTC.

The chain recombines TRBV7-9 with TRBJ2-5; D tentatively reads TRBD1 or TRBD2 (5 bases each). CDR3 length: 13 residues. CDR1 SEHNR and CDR2 FQNEAQ come from the germline V gene (reference sequence). V was trimmed by 4 bases and J by 4 bases, leaving 10 bases between them. The CDR3 sequence: CASSSGTGETQYF. The DNA for the CDR3 is TGTGCCAGCAGCTCCGGGACGGGAGAGACCCAGTACTTC.

V is TRBV7-3 and J is TRBJ2-5; 11 bases map to TRBD1. Germline V lookup: CDR1 SGHTA, CDR2 FQGTGA. The trim removed 5 bases at V and 2 bases at J, leaving 4 bases unmatched. The CDR3 sequence is 15 residues long. The CDR3 region has the DNA TGTGCCAGCAGCCACCGGGACAGGGGGCAAGAGACCCAGTACTTC. It codes for CASSHRDRGQETQYF.

CDR3 protein: CASSIGGYGNTIYF. DNA for the CDR3: TGTGCCAGCAGCATCGGGGGTTATGGAAACACCATATATTTT. The rearrangement links TRBV13 to TRBJ1-3; perhaps TRBD1 as D (5 bases). The CDR3 is 14 residues long. Trimming pared 5 bases from V and 3 bases from J, leaving 11 bases between. Germline V gives CDR1 PRHDT, CDR2 FYEKMQ (reference sequence).

The chain is built from TRBV25-1 and TRBJ2-1, with 8 bases fitting TRBD1. V was pared by 8 bases and J by 8 bases, with 2 bases of the junction left unmatched. The CDR3 sequence is 11 residues long. CDR1 and CDR2 (germline): MGHDK, SYGVNS. CDR3 region: CASGQGDEQFF. CDR3 DNA sequence: TGTGCCAGCGGACAGGGAGATGAGCAGTTCTTC.

By frequency in the sample, this clonotype is large (0.1 to 1%). This chain joins TRBV5-6 and TRBJ2-7; D could derive from TRBD1 or TRBD2 (5 bases each). Germline loops: CDR1 SGHDT, CDR2 YYEEEE. V lost 0 bases and J lost 1, with 8 bases in between. This CDR3 region has 14 residues. CDR3 amino acids: CASSLVEGSYEQYF. Written as DNA, the CDR3 is TGTGCCAGCAGCTTGGTCGAGGGGTCCTACGAGCAGTACTTC. Complete variable domain (other parts from reference TRBV5-6 and TRBJ2-7): DAGVTQSPTHLIKTRGQQVTLRCSPKSGHDTVSWYQQALGQGPQFIFQYYEEEERQRGNFPDRFSGHQFPNYSSELNVNALLLGDSALYLCASSLVEGSYEQYFGPGTRLTVT.

This chain joins TRBV12-3 or TRBV12-4 and TRBJ2-7; D perhaps matches TRBD2 (5 bases). The CDR3 is 11 amino acids. Deletions cut 4 bases from V and 6 bases from J, with 7 bases between. The CDR3 region has the DNA TGTGCCAGCAGTTCCACTAGCGAGCAGTACTTC. Its translation: CASSSTSEQYF.

By proportion, this clonotype is large. J is TRBJ2-7 and V is TRBV7-3, with 9 bases identical to TRBD1. This CDR3 contains 15 residues. Looked up from germline, CDR1 is SGHTA and CDR2 is FQGTGA. J was trimmed by 1 base and V by 5 bases; bases with no gene match: 6. The CDR3 sequence is CASSQGQGPSYEQYF. CDR3 nucleotides: TGTGCCAGCAGCCAGGGACAGGGCCCATCCTACGAGCAGTACTTC. The whole variable domain, filled in from reference TRBV7-3 and TRBJ2-7, reads GAGVSQTPSNKVTEKGKYVELRCDPISGHTALYWYRQSLGQGPEFLIYFQGTGAADDSGLPNDRFFAVRPEGSVSTLKIQRTERGDSAVYLCASSQGQGPSYEQYFGPGTRLTVT.